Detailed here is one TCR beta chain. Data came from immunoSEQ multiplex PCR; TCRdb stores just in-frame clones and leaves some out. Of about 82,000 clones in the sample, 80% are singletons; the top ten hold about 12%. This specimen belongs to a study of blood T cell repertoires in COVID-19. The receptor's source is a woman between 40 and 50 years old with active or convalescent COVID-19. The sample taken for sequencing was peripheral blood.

The CDR3 is CASSLETRGGTQYF. CDR3 DNA sequence: TGTGCCAGCAGCTTAGAGACGCGGGGTGGTACGCAGTATTTT. The V call is TRBV7-6, the J call TRBJ2-3; D may be TRBD2 (6 bases). The V and J ends lost 1 base and 8 bases respectively, with 13 bases between them. CDR1 and CDR2 from the germline V gene are SGHVS and FNYEAQ. The CDR3 loop spans 14 amino acids.